A selection of T cell receptor beta chains follows, all from one sample in a study of blood T cells in healthy people across ages. TCRdb re-derived calls from the 5' RACE reads in MiXCR, one entry per CDR3 protein. Of some 1 million distinct CDR3 sequences in the sample, less than 50% were seen once. Material: blood. The receptors come from an older woman in good health. Each CDR3 is given with its conserved first and last residue. The D gene is left open where the match is weak. Clone size is not always given. Where it is, it says once, few, many or a class for expanded clones.

D gene: NA; J gene: TRBJ1-2; clone size: NA; V gene: TRBV29-1; CDR3 protein: CSVGDSPNYGYTF; CDR3 DNA: TGCAGCGTCGGTGACAGCCCTAACTATGGCTACACCTTC
D gene: NA; J gene: TRBJ1-5; clone size: many; V gene: TRBV7-2; CDR3 protein: CASSLGAAGNQPQHF; CDR3 DNA: TGTGCCAGCAGCTTAGGCGCGGCAGGGAATCAGCCCCAGCATTTT
D gene: NA; J gene: TRBJ1-6; clone size: NA; V gene: TRBV15; CDR3 protein: CATSRDLPSAGGDNSPLHF; CDR3 DNA: TGTGCCACCAGCAGAGATTTACCGTCGGCGGGAGGGGATAATTCACCCCTCCACTTT
D gene: NA; J gene: TRBJ2-1; clone size: NA; V gene: TRBV29-1; CDR3 protein: CSVRGSPTYNEQFF; CDR3 DNA: TGCAGCGTGAGGGGTTCCCCAACATACAATGAGCAGTTCTTC
D gene: NA; J gene: TRBJ1-2; clone size: NA; V gene: TRBV2; CDR3 protein: CASSERGPSYGYTF; CDR3 DNA: TGTGCCAGCAGTGAAAGGGGACCCTCCTATGGCTACACCTTC
D gene: NA; J gene: TRBJ1-1; clone size: NA; V gene: TRBV6-5; CDR3 protein: CASTARDSEAFF; CDR3 DNA: TGTGCCAGCACGGCTAGGGATTCAGAGGCTTTCTTT
D gene: NA; J gene: TRBJ2-5; clone size: NA; V gene: TRBV20-1; CDR3 protein: CSAPRLGSRNNEQYF; CDR3 DNA: TGCAGTGCTCCTCGACTGGGGAGCAGAAACAATGAGCAGTACTTC
D gene: TRBD1; J gene: TRBJ2-7; clone size: NA; V gene: TRBV20-1; CDR3 protein: CSARGVDRTYEQYF; CDR3 DNA: TGCAGTGCTAGGGGGGTGGACAGGACCTACGAGCAGTACTTC
D gene: NA; J gene: TRBJ2-1; clone size: NA; V gene: TRBV27; CDR3 protein: CATRDRHNEQFF; CDR3 DNA: TGTGCCACCCGAGACAGGCACAATGAGCAGTTCTTC
D gene: TRBD2; J gene: TRBJ2-1; clone size: few; V gene: TRBV10-3; CDR3 protein: CAISEWPSGGSSSYNEQFF; CDR3 DNA: TGTGCCATCAGTGAGTGGCCTAGCGGGGGTAGCAGCTCCTACAATGAGCAGTTCTTC
D gene: NA; J gene: TRBJ2-5; clone size: NA; V gene: TRBV2; CDR3 protein: CASRVRLGSGETQYF; CDR3 DNA: TGTGCCAGCAGGGTCCGACTAGGGTCGGGGGAGACCCAGTACTTC
D gene: NA; J gene: TRBJ2-1; clone size: few; V gene: TRBV18; CDR3 protein: CASSPYRSYNEQFF; CDR3 DNA: TGTGCCAGCTCACCATACAGGTCCTACAATGAGCAGTTCTTC
D gene: NA; J gene: TRBJ2-5; clone size: many; V gene: TRBV24-1; CDR3 protein: CATSGQPQETQYF; CDR3 DNA: TGTGCCACCAGTGGGCAGCCCCAAGAGACCCAGTACTTC
D gene: NA; J gene: TRBJ1-2; clone size: NA; V gene: TRBV12-3/TRBV12-4; CDR3 protein: CASNTEGGSYGYTF; CDR3 DNA: TGTGCCAGCAACACAGAAGGGGGAAGCTATGGCTACACCTTC
D gene: NA; J gene: TRBJ1-2; clone size: few; V gene: TRBV2; CDR3 protein: CASSEFDRLNYGYTF; CDR3 DNA: TGTGCCAGCAGTGAATTTGACAGGCTAAACTATGGCTACACCTTC
D gene: TRBD2; J gene: TRBJ2-1; clone size: NA; V gene: TRBV13; CDR3 protein: CASSLVLAGVINEQFF; CDR3 DNA: TGTGCCAGCAGCTTAGTGTTAGCGGGAGTAATCAATGAGCAGTTCTTC
D gene: TRBD1; J gene: TRBJ1-2; clone size: NA; V gene: TRBV20-1; CDR3 protein: CSAVTGGFKGYTF; CDR3 DNA: TGCAGTGCTGTTACAGGGGGCTTCAAGGGCTACACCTTC
D gene: NA; J gene: TRBJ1-1; clone size: NA; V gene: TRBV5-1; CDR3 protein: CASSYPGADTEAFF; CDR3 DNA: TGCGCCAGCAGCTACCCAGGGGCGGACACTGAAGCTTTCTTT
D gene: TRBD2; J gene: TRBJ2-1; clone size: NA; V gene: TRBV12-3/TRBV12-4; CDR3 protein: CASSSHGTSVYNEQFF; CDR3 DNA: TGTGCCAGCAGTTCTCACGGGACTAGCGTCTACAATGAGCAGTTCTTC
D gene: TRBD1; J gene: TRBJ1-1; clone size: NA; V gene: TRBV27; CDR3 protein: CANSFRTGRDAFF; CDR3 DNA: TGTGCCAACAGTTTCCGGACAGGGAGGGATGCTTTCTTT
D gene: TRBD2; J gene: TRBJ2-5; clone size: NA; V gene: TRBV30; CDR3 protein: CAWNGGRAWETQYF; CDR3 DNA: TGTGCCTGGAATGGCGGGAGGGCCTGGGAGACCCAGTACTTC
D gene: NA; J gene: TRBJ1-1; clone size: NA; V gene: TRBV28; CDR3 protein: CASRILRTSNTEAFF; CDR3 DNA: TGTGCCAGCAGAATACTCCGGACGTCGAACACTGAAGCTTTCTTT
D gene: TRBD2; J gene: TRBJ2-7; clone size: once; V gene: TRBV27; CDR3 protein: CASSLLAGVFYEQYF; CDR3 DNA: TGTGCCAGCAGTTTACTAGCGGGAGTTTTCTACGAGCAGTACTTC
D gene: NA; J gene: TRBJ2-1; clone size: NA; V gene: TRBV14; CDR3 protein: CASSPNRVRSNEQFF; CDR3 DNA: TGTGCCAGCTCCCCGAACAGGGTCCGAAGCAATGAGCAGTTCTTC
D gene: NA; J gene: TRBJ1-4; clone size: few; V gene: TRBV29-1; CDR3 protein: CSVTTVDLEKLFF; CDR3 DNA: TGCAGCGTTACGACAGTCGACCTTGAAAAACTGTTTTTT
D gene: TRBD2; J gene: TRBJ2-3; clone size: NA; V gene: TRBV14; CDR3 protein: CASSQITSDTDTQYF; CDR3 DNA: TGTGCCAGCAGCCAAATAACTAGCGACACAGATACGCAGTATTTT
D gene: NA; J gene: TRBJ2-5; clone size: NA; V gene: TRBV20-1; CDR3 protein: CSAMSRVEETQYF; CDR3 DNA: TGCAGTGCTATGAGCAGGGTCGAAGAGACCCAGTACTTC
D gene: NA; J gene: TRBJ2-7; clone size: NA; V gene: TRBV5-6; CDR3 protein: CASSLANSEQYF; CDR3 DNA: TGTGCCAGCAGCTTGGCTAACTCCGAGCAGTACTTC
D gene: TRBD1; J gene: TRBJ2-5; clone size: NA; V gene: TRBV9; CDR3 protein: CASSVGGVGGTGVPQETQYF; CDR3 DNA: TGTGCCAGCAGCGTAGGAGGTGTCGGCGGGACAGGGGTTCCCCAAGAGACCCAGTACTTC
D gene: TRBD2; J gene: TRBJ2-1; clone size: NA; V gene: TRBV29-1; CDR3 protein: CSGGLAHNEQFF; CDR3 DNA: TGCAGCGGAGGACTAGCGCACAATGAGCAGTTCTTC
D gene: NA; J gene: TRBJ2-4; clone size: NA; V gene: TRBV11-3; CDR3 protein: CASRTRKRVKKLAKNIQYF; CDR3 DNA: TGTGCCAGCAGGACGAGGAAGAGAGTGAAAAAGCTAGCCAAAAACATTCAGTACTTC
D gene: NA; J gene: TRBJ1-4; clone size: few; V gene: TRBV5-6; CDR3 protein: CASSESPSKLFF; CDR3 DNA: TGTGCCAGCAGCGAGAGTCCATCGAAACTGTTTTTT
D gene: NA; J gene: TRBJ2-7; clone size: NA; V gene: TRBV7-8; CDR3 protein: CASSFPPLSYEQYF; CDR3 DNA: TGTGCCAGCAGCTTTCCTCCCCTCTCCTACGAGCAGTACTTC
D gene: NA; J gene: TRBJ2-7; clone size: few; V gene: TRBV14; CDR3 protein: CASSPSALTGEQYF; CDR3 DNA: TGTGCCAGCAGCCCCTCAGCGTTGACGGGTGAGCAGTACTTC
D gene: TRBD1; J gene: TRBJ2-7; clone size: once; V gene: TRBV20-1; CDR3 protein: CSAGNKGTASSYEQYF; CDR3 DNA: TGCAGTGCCGGAAACAAGGGGACAGCTAGCTCCTACGAGCAGTACTTC
D gene: NA; J gene: TRBJ2-5; clone size: few; V gene: TRBV7-2; CDR3 protein: CASSLSGGKTQYF; CDR3 DNA: TGTGCCAGCAGCTTAAGTGGTGGGAAGACCCAGTACTTC
D gene: NA; J gene: TRBJ2-5; clone size: many; V gene: TRBV29-1; CDR3 protein: CSVDRTPSYF; CDR3 DNA: TGCAGCGTTGACAGGACCCCTTCGTACTTC
D gene: NA; J gene: TRBJ2-5; clone size: few; V gene: TRBV18; CDR3 protein: CASSPPTDPQETQYF; CDR3 DNA: TGTGCCAGCTCACCTCCGACAGACCCGCAAGAGACCCAGTACTTC
D gene: NA; J gene: TRBJ2-3; clone size: NA; V gene: TRBV24-1; CDR3 protein: CATNESGGTDTQYF; CDR3 DNA: TGTGCCACCAATGAATCAGGGGGCACAGATACGCAGTATTTT
D gene: NA; J gene: TRBJ2-7; clone size: NA; V gene: TRBV20-1; CDR3 protein: CSARVWTESEQYF; CDR3 DNA: TGCAGTGCTAGAGTATGGACAGAGAGCGAGCAGTACTTC
D gene: TRBD1; J gene: TRBJ1-6; clone size: NA; V gene: TRBV4-1; CDR3 protein: CASSSQGVDNSPLHF; CDR3 DNA: TGCGCCAGCAGCTCACAGGGGGTCGATAATTCACCCCTCCACTTT
D gene: TRBD1; J gene: TRBJ2-5; clone size: few; V gene: TRBV25-1; CDR3 protein: CASRRTGGQETQYF; CDR3 DNA: TGTGCCAGCCGCCGGACAGGGGGTCAGGAGACCCAGTACTTC
D gene: NA; J gene: TRBJ2-3; clone size: many; V gene: TRBV28; CDR3 protein: CASSFGGLSTDTQYF; CDR3 DNA: TGTGCCAGCAGTTTCGGCGGGCTCAGCACAGATACGCAGTATTTT
D gene: NA; J gene: TRBJ1-1; clone size: NA; V gene: TRBV11-3; CDR3 protein: CVSSLLVGTEAFF; CDR3 DNA: TGTGTCAGCAGCTTACTCGTGGGGACTGAAGCTTTCTTT
D gene: TRBD1; J gene: TRBJ2-5; clone size: NA; V gene: TRBV28; CDR3 protein: CASSEDRVRETQYF; CDR3 DNA: TGTGCCAGTAGCGAAGACAGGGTCCGTGAGACCCAGTACTTC
D gene: NA; J gene: TRBJ2-5; clone size: NA; V gene: TRBV19; CDR3 protein: CASSIAGRVGTQETQYF; CDR3 DNA: TGTGCCAGTAGTATAGCCGGCCGCGTTGGGACCCAAGAGACCCAGTACTTC
D gene: TRBD2; J gene: TRBJ2-7; clone size: few; V gene: TRBV20-1; CDR3 protein: CSARIGGYEQYF; CDR3 DNA: TGCAGTGCTAGAATCGGGGGGTACGAGCAGTACTTC
D gene: TRBD2; J gene: TRBJ2-1; clone size: NA; V gene: TRBV6-2/TRBV6-3; CDR3 protein: CASRKNPGLAGFSNNEQFF; CDR3 DNA: TGTGCCAGCAGAAAAAATCCGGGACTAGCGGGATTTTCCAACAATGAGCAGTTCTTC
D gene: NA; J gene: TRBJ1-5; clone size: NA; V gene: TRBV18; CDR3 protein: CASSWGEGSLEPQHF; CDR3 DNA: TGTGCCAGCTCCTGGGGGGAGGGCTCCTTGGAGCCCCAGCATTTT
D gene: NA; J gene: TRBJ1-1; clone size: few; V gene: TRBV11-2; CDR3 protein: CASSLGQIDRVGTEAFF; CDR3 DNA: TGTGCCAGCAGCTTAGGTCAAATCGACCGCGTGGGAACTGAAGCTTTCTTT
D gene: NA; J gene: TRBJ1-5; clone size: NA; V gene: TRBV28; CDR3 protein: CASSLQNQGLSNQPQHF; CDR3 DNA: TGTGCCAGCAGTTTACAAAACCAGGGCCTTTCCAATCAGCCCCAGCATTTT
D gene: NA; J gene: TRBJ2-4; clone size: once; V gene: TRBV12-3/TRBV12-4; CDR3 protein: CASSFGSRKDRNIQYF; CDR3 DNA: TGTGCCAGCAGTTTTGGCAGTCGGAAGGATCGAAACATTCAGTACTTC
D gene: TRBD1; J gene: TRBJ2-3; clone size: NA; V gene: TRBV27; CDR3 protein: CASSPRTGLTDTQYF; CDR3 DNA: TGTGCCAGCAGTCCCCGGACAGGGCTCACAGATACGCAGTATTTT